The present T cell receptor beta chain was sequenced within a study of blood T cell repertoires in COVID-19. Study-wide background: Sources were T cells, B-cell-depleted T cells, or PBMCs; the material itself was cDNA or gDNA.

This CDR3 region has 16 residues. The germline V and J ends were trimmed by 0 bases and 0 bases, with 12 bases remaining between them. CDR1 and CDR2 from the germline V gene are SGDLS and YYNGEE. TCRdb's table, derived via immunoSEQ multiplex PCR, lists solely in-frame clones and lacks some. The sample lists approximately 75,000 clones, 75% to 90% seen once, with less than 7.5% in the top ten. The chain is built from TRBV9 and TRBJ1-1; D is possibly TRBD1 (6 bases). Sequenced sample: peripheral blood. The receptor comes from a man aged 80 or over with COVID-19, enrolled during active disease. The CDR3: CASSVEAGAMNTEAFF. The CDR3 DNA reads as TGTGCCAGCAGCGTAGAGGCAGGGGCGATGAACACTGAAGCTTTCTTT.